The present T cell receptor (beta chain) was sequenced within a study of blood T cell repertoires in COVID-19. Study at large: T cells, B-cell-depleted T cells, or PBMCs supplied cDNA or gDNA.

Per the study methods: Amplifying reference gene primers gave estimates of nucleated cell counts. Generated by immunoSEQ multiplex PCR, the TCRdb table keeps only in-frame clones and is missing some. The V and J calls and clone size are taken from that table; D and trimming were inferred from the DNA. This table has a few hundred thousand clones, 80% to 90% appearing once. Participants were aged about 18 to 89 years, lived in around 25 US areas, and enrolled virtually. Allocation to cohorts depended on clinical history reported by the participants. Sequencing was performed on PBMCs or T cells enriched from blood (not recorded which). The receptor comes from a young man who had recovered from COVID-19.

The CDR3: CAISEERTPIYNEQFF. The DNA for the CDR3 is TGTGCCATCAGTGAGGAACGGACACCGATTTACAATGAGCAGTTCTTC. The chain links TRBV10-3 to TRBJ2-1; D might be TRBD1 (5 bases). This CDR3 comprises 16 residues. Germline assignment: CDR1 ENHRY and CDR2 SYGVKD. Trimming stripped 2 bases from V and 4 bases from J, with 15 bases between.